The clone carrying this TCR beta chain was observed a few times. The source of the sample is a study of blood T cell repertoires in COVID-19. The overall study: Samples came from the United States, Italy and Spain, spanning acute and convalescent COVID-19. The cDNA or gDNA used as material had been derived from T cells, B-cell-depleted T cells, or PBMCs.

Original processing methods: Quantification of nucleated cells was approximated via reference gene primer amplification. The method was immunoSEQ multiplex PCR; TCRdb's version includes in-frame clones alone and lacks a portion of them. V and J calls and clone size are copied from that table; D and trimming were computed from the DNA. This table holds about 200,000 clones, 70% to 90% found once. The CDR3 spans 15 residues. Germline V gives CDR1 SGHDT, CDR2 YYEEEE. V lost 4 bases and J lost 3, with 16 bases in between. The gene calls are TRBV5-6 and TRBJ1-2; TRBD1 is a possible D gene (5 bases). Sequencing used peripheral blood. This sequence was found in a woman older than 75 with acute or convalescent COVID-19. CDR3 in DNA: TGTGCCAGCAGCCTGACCGCGGGGCGCGACTATGGCTACACCTTC. Its translation is CASSLTAGRDYGYTF.